This is a list of T cell receptor beta chains from one sample in a study of blood T cell repertoires in COVID-19. TCRdb keeps only in-frame clones here, not all; method: immunoSEQ multiplex PCR. The data show some 99,000 clones, about 82% seen once. Sequencing was performed on peripheral blood. These TCRs come from a woman aged 60 to 75 in a cohort sampled during active or convalescent COVID-19. CDR3s include the opening cysteine and the closing phenylalanine or tryptophan. A D gene is named only where the DNA matches it firmly. Clone size is not always given. Where it is, it says once, few, many or a class for expanded clones.

d_gene,v_gene,j_gene,abundance,CDR3aa,CDR3nt
NA,TRBV19,TRBJ1-5,NA,CASSINLYSNQPQHF,TGTGCCAGTAGTATAAATCTCTATAGCAATCAGCCCCAGCATTTT
TRBD1,TRBV18,TRBJ2-1,NA,CASSPPNRGRRNEQFF,TGTGCCAGCTCACCACCGAACAGGGGGCGCCGGAATGAGCAGTTCTTC
TRBD1,TRBV13,TRBJ1-2,NA,CASSSYRGSGGYTF,TGTGCCAGCAGCTCTTACAGGGGGAGCGGGGGCTACACCTTC
NA,TRBV7-3,TRBJ2-1,NA,CASSLTGGGALDEQFF,TGTGCCAGCAGCTTAACGGGCGGGGGCGCGCTTGATGAGCAGTTCTTC
NA,TRBV2,TRBJ2-5,NA,CASSEAGRPYF,TGTGCCAGCAGTGAAGCCGGGAGACCCTACTTC
NA,TRBV4-2,TRBJ1-3,few,CASSQDRVGNTIYF,TGTGCCAGCAGCCAAGACAGGGTGGGAAACACCATATATTTT
NA,TRBV4-1,TRBJ1-1,NA,CASSQEPGETTEAFF,TGCGCCAGCAGCCAAGAACCGGGGGAGACCACTGAAGCTTTCTTT
NA,TRBV5-1,TRBJ1-6,once,CASGMGGAPSPLHF,TGCGCCAGCGGAATGGGGGGGGCGCCTTCACCCCTCCACTTT
NA,TRBV19,TRBJ1-1,NA,CASSSVRALNTEAFF,TGTGCCAGTAGTAGCGTGAGGGCACTGAACACTGAAGCTTTCTTT
TRBD1,TRBV6-1,TRBJ1-4,NA,CASSATPQGAPEKLFF,TGTGCCAGCAGTGCCACTCCACAGGGGGCGCCGGAAAAACTGTTTTTT
NA,TRBV19,TRBJ1-5,NA,CASSWLQSTLGNQPQHF,TGTGCCAGTAGTTGGTTACAGAGCACCTTGGGCAATCAGCCCCAGCATTTT
NA,TRBV3-1/TRBV3-2,TRBJ2-1,NA,CATKTGDEQFF,TGTGCCACCAAGACGGGAGACGAGCAGTTCTTC
NA,TRBV5-4,TRBJ2-2,NA,CASSTRAGSTGELFF,TGTGCCAGCAGCACGCGGGCAGGATCCACCGGGGAGCTGTTTTTT
TRBD1,TRBV28,TRBJ1-6,NA,CASSLTGGNNSPLHF,TGTGCCAGCAGTTTGACAGGGGGGAATAATTCACCCCTCCACTTT
NA,TRBV11-2,TRBJ1-1,NA,CASSFLQMNTEAFF,TGTGCCAGCAGCTTTTTGCAGATGAACACTGAAGCTTTCTTT
NA,TRBV5-6,TRBJ1-5,NA,CASSFGGVHSNQPQHF,TGTGCCAGCAGCTTTGGAGGAGTACATAGCAATCAGCCCCAGCATTTT
TRBD1,TRBV7-9,TRBJ1-4,NA,CASSPAGTGGGEKLFF,TGTGCCAGCAGCCCAGCTGGGACAGGGGGAGGTGAAAAACTGTTTTTT
NA,TRBV5-8,TRBJ1-1,NA,CASSLDRNTEAFF,TGTGCCAGCAGCTTGGACAGAAACACTGAAGCTTTCTTT
TRBD1,TRBV2,TRBJ2-1,NA,CASSSGTGSYNEQFF,TGTGCCAGCAGTTCCGGGACAGGGAGCTACAATGAGCAGTTCTTC
NA,TRBV7-3,TRBJ1-1,NA,CASSLAQNTEAFF,TGTGCCAGCAGCTTAGCACAGAACACTGAAGCTTTCTTT
NA,TRBV24-1,TRBJ1-2,once,CATSDGGYGYTF,TGTGCCACCAGTGATGGAGGGTATGGCTACACCTTC
NA,TRBV6-5,TRBJ2-5,NA,CASSYSPARPQETQYF,TGTGCCAGCAGTTACAGTCCGGCCAGGCCTCAAGAGACCCAGTACTTC
NA,TRBV5-1,TRBJ2-2,few,CASSSTQGSGELFF,TGCGCCAGCAGCTCGACCCAGGGATCCGGGGAGCTGTTTTTT
NA,TRBV5-4,TRBJ2-5,NA,CASTLGGAKKETQYF,TGTGCCAGCACCCTAGGAGGGGCTAAAAAAGAGACCCAGTACTTC
NA,TRBV14,TRBJ2-5,once,CASSPEMEETQYF,TGTGCCAGCAGCCCTGAGATGGAAGAGACCCAGTACTTC
TRBD1,TRBV29-1,TRBJ1-1,NA,CSAGDRVNTEAFF,TGCAGCGCTGGGGACAGGGTCAACACTGAAGCTTTCTTT
NA,TRBV27,TRBJ1-5,NA,CASRKGGAPFSNQPQHF,TGTGCCAGCAGGAAGGGGGGGGCTCCGTTTAGCAATCAGCCCCAGCATTTT
TRBD2,TRBV7-3,TRBJ2-3,NA,CASSLTGGTSGSTQYF,TGTGCCAGCAGCTTAACTGGTGGGACTAGCGGTAGTACGCAGTATTTT
TRBD1,TRBV19,TRBJ2-1,NA,CASSPLRNRDRGDEQFF,TGTGCCAGTAGCCCCCTCCGTAACCGGGACAGGGGAGATGAGCAGTTCTTC
NA,TRBV28,TRBJ1-2,NA,CASSSTGFLENYGYTF,TGTGCCAGCAGCTCTACAGGGTTTCTAGAGAACTATGGCTACACCTTC
TRBD2,TRBV7-2,TRBJ2-7,NA,CASSLGGSGSRGYF,TGTGCCAGCAGCTTAGGCGGTAGCGGGAGCCGGGGGTACTTC
NA,TRBV18,TRBJ1-2,NA,CASSPPGDSGYTF,TGTGCCAGCTCACCACCAGGGGATAGCGGCTACACCTTC
NA,TRBV6-5,TRBJ2-7,NA,CASTETGEQYF,TGTGCCAGCACCGAAACTGGCGAGCAGTACTTC
NA,TRBV28,TRBJ1-2,NA,CASRETRYGYTF,TGTGCCTCCAGGGAGACTAGATATGGCTACACCTTC
TRBD1,TRBV19,TRBJ2-7,NA,CASSAQGVPSYEQYF,TGTGCCAGTAGTGCCCAGGGGGTCCCATCCTACGAGCAGTACTTC
NA,TRBV5-4,TRBJ2-3,NA,CASSIRDKDTQYF,TGTGCCAGCAGCATCCGGGACAAAGATACGCAGTATTTT
NA,TRBV11-2,TRBJ2-1,few,CASSLERNEQFF,TGTGCCAGCAGCCTGGAGCGGAATGAGCAGTTCTTC
TRBD1,TRBV15,TRBJ1-3,few,CATSRGQGNSGNTIYF,TGTGCCACCAGCAGGGGACAGGGGAACTCTGGAAACACCATATATTTT
TRBD2,TRBV19,TRBJ2-3,NA,CASQARGGGDTQYF,TGTGCCAGCCAAGCACGGGGGGGTGGAGATACGCAGTATTTT
NA,TRBV7-8,TRBJ1-2,NA,CASSSGLPSKGSYTF,TGTGCCAGCAGCTCGGGACTTCCTAGTAAGGGTAGCTACACCTTC
NA,TRBV6-6,TRBJ2-7,few,CASTTRGVGSSYEQYF,TGTGCCAGCACCACGCGTGGGGTCGGGAGCTCCTACGAGCAGTACTTC
NA,TRBV30,TRBJ1-2,once,CAWRNPDSLMTGYTF,TGTGCCTGGAGGAACCCGGACAGCTTAATGACCGGCTACACCTTC
NA,TRBV16,TRBJ1-4,NA,CASSQPDRANEKLFF,TGTGCCAGCAGCCAACCGGACAGAGCTAATGAAAAACTGTTTTTT
TRBD1,TRBV7-3,TRBJ1-2,NA,CASSASGGGGYTF,TGTGCCAGCAGCGCCTCAGGGGGCGGTGGCTACACCTTC
NA,TRBV24-1,TRBJ1-3,once,CATISLDSRNTIYF,TGTGCCACCATTAGCTTGGACAGTAGAAACACCATATATTTT
NA,TRBV6-2/TRBV6-3,TRBJ2-1,NA,CASSPANHNEQFF,TGTGCCAGCAGTCCCGCGAACCACAATGAGCAGTTCTTC
NA,TRBV5-1,TRBJ1-2,few,CASSLDETPRGYTF,TGCGCCAGCAGCTTGGATGAGACACCTCGTGGCTACACCTTC
NA,TRBV24-1,TRBJ1-5,few,CATSDPTWRGQPQHF,TGTGCCACCAGTGATCCCACGTGGAGAGGTCAGCCCCAGCATTTT
NA,TRBV19,TRBJ1-1,NA,CASKGQPSSDEAFF,TGTGCCAGTAAAGGACAGCCCTCCTCGGATGAAGCTTTCTTT
TRBD2,TRBV4-1,TRBJ2-3,NA,CASSQVAGGTDTQYF,TGCGCCAGCAGCCAAGTAGCGGGGGGCACAGATACGCAGTATTTT
TRBD1,TRBV6-1,TRBJ1-1,NA,CASSVRDRGLNTEAFF,TGTGCCAGCAGTGTCCGGGACAGGGGTTTGAACACTGAAGCTTTCTTT
NA,TRBV29-1,TRBJ1-1,NA,CSVDSGVNTEAFF,TGCAGCGTTGACTCAGGGGTGAACACTGAAGCTTTCTTT
TRBD1,TRBV5-1,TRBJ2-7,NA,CASSSGQAATYEQYF,TGCGCCAGCAGCTCGGGACAGGCGGCGACCTACGAGCAGTACTTC
NA,TRBV28,TRBJ1-4,NA,CASSPGGGRQLFF,TGTGCCAGCAGCCCGGGGGGGGGCAGACAACTGTTTTTT